This T cell receptor (beta chain) was sequenced in a study of T cell changes during pregnancy in multiple sclerosis. Produced via immunoSEQ multiplex PCR; TCRdb's table is partial and in-frame only. The sample contains about 39,000 clones, about 90% of which appear only once. This TCR derives from a female donor with multiple sclerosis, enrolled in a pregnancy study. The specimen comprised CD8+ T cells from peripheral blood mononuclear cells, sampled before pregnancy.

CDR3 DNA sequence: TGTGCCAGCAGTGACATACGAGGATGGCGGGAGCAGTACTTC. Its protein product is CASSDIRGWREQYF. The chain couples TRBV6-1 to TRBJ2-7; D uncertain. This CDR3 comprises 14 residues. The ends were cut back, 3 bases at V and 7 bases at J, with 16 bases in the middle. Germline assignment: CDR1 MNHNS and CDR2 SASEGT.